Shown below are 19 T cell receptor beta chains from a single sample sequenced in a study of early T cells in non-severe SARS-CoV-2 infection. In TCRdb, the 5' RACE reads were re-called with MiXCR into one record per CDR3 protein. Of tens of thousands of distinct CDR3 sequences in the sample, 5.6% were seen once. The specimen sequenced was whole blood. Receptors originate from an adult who was a healthcare worker with PCR-confirmed SARS-CoV-2 infection or an uninfected control (not recorded which).

This clonotype has only a few counts. The genes are TRBV3-1 and TRBJ2-3; no definite D call. V shed 4 bases and J shed 3 bases, with 17 bases lying between them. CDR1 is LGHDT, CDR2 YNNKEL, per germline (reference sequence). The CDR3 is 16 residues long. CDR3 nucleotide sequence: TGTGCCAGCAGCCCCAACTTTGGCGCCAGGACAGATACGCAGTATTTT. Protein sequence: CASSPNFGARTDTQYF.

The chain links TRBV20-1 to TRBJ1-5; D is perhaps TRBD1 (5 bases). CDR1 and CDR2 from the germline V gene are DFQATT and SNEGSKA (reference sequence). The CDR3 runs to 13 residues. Between the trimmed V and J ends, which lost 1 base and 7 bases, there was a span of 11 bases. CDR3 region: CSARAAGPQPQHF. CDR3 DNA: TGCAGTGCTAGAGCGGCAGGGCCCCAGCCCCAGCATTTT.

In its sample, this clonotype was seen many times. The chain joins TRBV7-2 to TRBJ2-3, with D unclear. Germline assignment: CDR1 SGHTA and CDR2 FQGNSA. V lost 6 bases and J 2 bases, leaving 9 bases between the germline ends. There are 13 residues in the CDR3. CDR3 DNA: TGTGCCAGCAGTGACACCCTCACAGATACGCAGTATTTT. Its translation: CASSDTLTDTQYF. Variable domain in full (rest from reference TRBV7-2 and TRBJ2-3): GAGVSQSPSNKVTEKGKDVELRCDPISGHTALYWYRQSLGQGLEFLIYFQGNSAPDKSGLPSDRFSAERTGGSVSTLTIQRTQQEDSAVYLCASSDTLTDTQYFGPGTRLTVL.

The J gene is TRBJ2-3, the V gene TRBV12-3 or TRBV12-4, with 8 bases matching TRBD2. V shed 4 bases, J shed 5 bases, and the junction held 11 bases outside the gene matches. The CDR3 totals 16 residues. CDR3 region: CASSWAAGERGDTQYF. CDR3 DNA: TGTGCCAGCAGTTGGGCAGCGGGAGAGCGGGGAGATACGCAGTATTTT.

This clonotype was observed a handful of times. This CDR3 reads CASTRGSGNTIYF. The CDR3 nucleotides read TGTGCCAGCACCCGGGGTTCTGGAAACACCATATATTTT. V gene TRBV25-1 combines with J gene TRBJ1-3, with D unresolved. V lost 7 bases, J lost 1 base, and 8 bases lay in between. Germline loops: CDR1 MGHDK, CDR2 SYGVNS. This CDR3 comprises 13 residues.

The chain links TRBV7-9 to TRBJ1-5; D remains ambiguous. CDR3 length: 12 residues. The germline CDR1 and CDR2 sequences are SEHNR and FQNEAQ (reference sequence). V was shortened by 3 bases and J by 6 bases, with 6 bases between the two germline ends. CDR3 bases: TGTGCCAGCAGCTTGGGGATTCAGCCCCAGCATTTT. As protein: CASSLGIQPQHF.

This clonotype was observed a handful of times. J is TRBJ2-1 and V is TRBV14; D remains unclear. Germline-derived CDR1 and CDR2 are SGHDN and FVKESK. Trimming removed 4 bases from V and 14 bases from J, with 15 bases in between. This CDR3 has 12 amino acids. CDR3 loop: CASSPNLYRKFF. CDR3 DNA: TGTGCCAGCAGCCCGAATCTTTATCGGAAGTTCTTC.

This clonotype was seen many times. This chain links TRBV6-4 with TRBJ2-4; D may match TRBD1 or TRBD2 (6 bases each). The V gene lost 4 bases and the J gene lost 8 bases, with 15 bases spanning the gap. The germline V gene encodes CDR1 MRHNA and CDR2 SNTAGT. CDR3 length: 14 residues. This CDR3 reads CASSAAGHSDIQYF. The CDR3 nucleotides are TGTGCCAGCAGTGCCGCGGGACATTCAGACATTCAGTACTTC.

This clonotype was counted at least ten times. The genes are TRBV11-2 and TRBJ2-3, with D possibly being TRBD2 (6 bases). Per germline, CDR1 SGHAT and CDR2 FQNNGV. CDR3 length: 14 residues. Trimming removed 5 bases at V and 4 bases at J, with 13 bases between. The DNA for the CDR3 is TGTGCCAGCAGCGTCGGGGCGGGGTCAGATACGCAGTATTTT. Translating gives CASSVGAGSDTQYF.

This rearrangement joins TRBV7-6 to TRBJ1-4, with D unclear. Germline V gene lookup returns CDR1 SGHVS and CDR2 FNYEAQ. The CDR3 consists of 15 residues. The V and J ends lost 4 bases and 0 bases respectively, with 9 bases between them. Here the CDR3 DNA reads TGTGCCAGCAGCTCCCCTTTTGCAACTAATGAAAAACTGTTTTTT. Protein: CASSSPFATNEKLFF.

The chain recombines TRBV5-1 with TRBJ1-5; no reliable D call. This CDR3 is 15 amino acids long. Trimming removed 2 bases at V and 4 bases at J, with 13 bases between. Germline V lookup: CDR1 SGHRS, CDR2 YFSETQ. CDR3 coding DNA: TGCGCCAGCAGCTTAACGGGTATCGGTAATCAGCCCCAGCATTTT. Protein product: CASSLTGIGNQPQHF. Filled out from reference TRBV5-1 and TRBJ1-5, the complete variable domain reads KAGVTQTPRYLIKTRGQQVTLSCSPISGHRSVSWYQQTPGQGLQFLFEYFSETQRNKGNFPGRFSGRQFSNSRSEMNVSTLELGDSALYLCASSLTGIGNQPQHFGDGTRLSIL.

This clonotype was observed at least ten times. The chain has TRBV27 and TRBJ1-1, with TRBD1 identical over 11 bases. The V segment lost 6 bases and the J segment 1 base; nucleotides outside the gene matches: 4. Germline lookup yields CDR1 MNHEY and CDR2 SMNVEV (reference sequence). This CDR3 has 15 amino acids. CDR3 nucleotide sequence: TGTGCCAGCAGACCCGGGACAGGGGGGAACACTGAAGCTTTCTTT. As protein: CASRPGTGGNTEAFF.

This clonotype was detected ten times or more. V gene TRBV6-1 combines with J gene TRBJ2-7; D remains ambiguous. The CDR3 spans 15 residues. The germline CDR1 and CDR2 sequences are MNHNS and SASEGT. V gave up 7 bases and J gave up 0 bases, with 16 bases separating them. DNA for the CDR3: TGTGCCAGCATCCCTGTTCTATCTAGCTCCTACGAGCAGTACTTC. Its protein is CASIPVLSSSYEQYF.

This clonotype was counted at least ten times. The gene calls are TRBV19 and TRBJ2-2; TRBD1 or TRBD2 may be the D gene (6 bases each). The germline V gene has CDR1 LNHDA and CDR2 SQIVND (reference sequence). This CDR3 has 16 amino acids. V lost 7 bases, J lost 1 base, and 16 bases lay in between. CDR3 sequence: CASKGGAAQNTGELFF. CDR3 DNA sequence: TGTGCCAGTAAGGGGGGAGCAGCTCAGAACACCGGGGAGCTGTTTTTT. Complete variable domain (other parts from reference TRBV19 and TRBJ2-2): DGGITQSPKYLFRKEGQNVTLSCEQNLNHDAMYWYRQDPGQGLRLIYYSQIVNDFQKGDIAEGYSVSREKKESFPLTVTSAQKNPTAFYLCASKGGAAQNTGELFFGEGSRLTVL.

This clonotype qualifies as medium-sized. The chain uses TRBV11-2 and TRBJ1-1, with D maybe TRBD1 (6 bases). In germline, CDR1 is SGHAT, CDR2 FQNNGV. Trimming took 0 bases from V and 1 from J, leaving 12 bases between them. The CDR3 runs 16 residues. The CDR3 DNA follows: TGTGCCAGCAGCTTAGAGTGGGGGGCGAGGAACACTGAAGCTTTCTTT. This gives the protein CASSLEWGARNTEAFF.

The table lists this clonotype with many counts. This chain links TRBV25-1 with TRBJ1-2; 7 positions match TRBD1. Per the germline V gene, CDR1 is MGHDK and CDR2 is SYGVNS. This CDR3 contains 17 residues. V dropped 1 base and J dropped 1; count of bases not matched to a gene: 9. The CDR3 DNA is TGTGCCAGCAGTGAATGGGAAGGGGGCCTCGATAACTATGGCTACACCTTC. Residues: CASSEWEGGLDNYGYTF.

The table lists this clonotype with many counts. The V gene is TRBV24-1, the J gene TRBJ1-2; tentative D call: TRBD1 (5 bases). Germline CDR1 KGHDR, CDR2 SFDVKD. This CDR3 spans 12 amino acids. Trimming removed 10 bases from V and 4 bases from J, with 12 bases in between. The CDR3 loop reads CATGVGGYGYTF. CDR3 sequence (DNA): TGTGCCACAGGAGTGGGGGGCTATGGCTACACCTTC.

In this sample, this clonotype turned up many times. The chain combines TRBV7-2 with TRBJ2-1; tentatively, D is TRBD1 (5 bases). V was trimmed by 1 base and J by 9 bases, leaving 13 bases between them. The CDR3 sequence is 14 residues long. Germline assignment: CDR1 SGHTA and CDR2 FQGNSA. The CDR3 DNA is TGTGCCAGCAGCTTAGGCCAGGGTGGTACTGAGCAGTTCTTC. This translates into CASSLGQGGTEQFF.

The chain employs TRBV6-6 and TRBJ1-3; 11 bases agree with TRBD1. The CDR3 extends over 17 amino acids. Germline-derived CDR1 and CDR2 are MNHNY and SVGAGI (reference sequence). V dropped 0 bases and J dropped 4; count of bases not matched to a gene: 5. The CDR3 loop reads CASSYSRTGGEGNTIYF. In DNA form, the CDR3 reads TGTGCCAGCAGTTACTCACGGACAGGGGGCGAAGGAAACACCATATATTTT.